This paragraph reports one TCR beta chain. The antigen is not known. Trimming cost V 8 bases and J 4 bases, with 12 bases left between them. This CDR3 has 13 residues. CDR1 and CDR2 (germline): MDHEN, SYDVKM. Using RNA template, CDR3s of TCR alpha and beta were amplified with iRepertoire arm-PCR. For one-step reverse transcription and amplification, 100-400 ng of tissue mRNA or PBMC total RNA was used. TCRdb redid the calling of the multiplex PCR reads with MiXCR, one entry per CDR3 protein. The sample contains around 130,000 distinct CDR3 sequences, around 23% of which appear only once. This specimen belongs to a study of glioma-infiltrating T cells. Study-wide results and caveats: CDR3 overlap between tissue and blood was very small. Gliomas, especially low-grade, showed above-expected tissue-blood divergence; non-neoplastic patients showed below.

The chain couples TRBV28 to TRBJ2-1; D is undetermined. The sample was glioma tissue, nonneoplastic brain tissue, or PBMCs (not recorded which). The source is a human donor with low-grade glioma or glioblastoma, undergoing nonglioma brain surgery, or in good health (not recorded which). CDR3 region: CASARAVYNEQFF. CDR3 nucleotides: TGTGCCAGCGCCCGGGCAGTATACAATGAGCAGTTCTTC. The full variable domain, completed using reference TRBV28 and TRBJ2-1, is DVKVTQSSRYLVKRTGEKVFLECVQDMDHENMFWYRQDPGLGLRLIYFSYDVKMKEKGDIPEGYSVSREKKERFSLILESASTNQTSMYLCASARAVYNEQFFGPGTRLTVL.